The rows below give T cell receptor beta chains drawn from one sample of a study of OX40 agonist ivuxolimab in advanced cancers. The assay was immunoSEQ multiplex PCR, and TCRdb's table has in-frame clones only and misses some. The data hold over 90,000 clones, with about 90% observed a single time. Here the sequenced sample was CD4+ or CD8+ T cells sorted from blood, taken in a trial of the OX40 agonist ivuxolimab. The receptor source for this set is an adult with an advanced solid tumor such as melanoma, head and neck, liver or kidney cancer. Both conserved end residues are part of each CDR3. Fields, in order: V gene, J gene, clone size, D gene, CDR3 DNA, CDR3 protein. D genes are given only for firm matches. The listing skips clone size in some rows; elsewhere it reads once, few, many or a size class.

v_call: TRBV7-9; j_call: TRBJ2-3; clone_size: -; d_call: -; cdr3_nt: TGTGCCAGCAGCTTAGGTTGGGAGGGAGGGGGAACAGATACGCAGTATTTT; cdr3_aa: CASSLGWEGGGTDTQYF
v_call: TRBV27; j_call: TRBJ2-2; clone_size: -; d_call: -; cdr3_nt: TGTGCCAGCAGCCCGCTTTGGGGGGTAGCACAAAGGGAGCTGTTTTTT; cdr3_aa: CASSPLWGVAQRELFF
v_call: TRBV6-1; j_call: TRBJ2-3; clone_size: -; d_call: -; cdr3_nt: TGTGCCAGCAGTGAAGTTTTCGGGCCTAGCACAGATACGCAGTATTTT; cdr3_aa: CASSEVFGPSTDTQYF
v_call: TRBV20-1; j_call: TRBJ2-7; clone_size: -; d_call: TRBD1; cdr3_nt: TGCAGTGCGGACAGACAGGGCGAGCAGTACTTC; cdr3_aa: CSADRQGEQYF
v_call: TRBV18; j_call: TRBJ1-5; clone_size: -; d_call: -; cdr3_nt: TGTGCCAGCTCACCCGGGGGCAATCAGCCCCAGCATTTT; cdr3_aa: CASSPGGNQPQHF
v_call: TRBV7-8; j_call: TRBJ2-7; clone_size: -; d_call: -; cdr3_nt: TGTGCCAGCAGCCCCCCGATTCTTGGAGCAGACGCCTACGAGCAGTACTTC; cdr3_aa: CASSPPILGADAYEQYF
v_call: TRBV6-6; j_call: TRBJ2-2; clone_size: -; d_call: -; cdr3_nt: TGTGCCAGCAGTTTGTCCGACACCGGGGAGCTGTTTTTT; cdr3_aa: CASSLSDTGELFF
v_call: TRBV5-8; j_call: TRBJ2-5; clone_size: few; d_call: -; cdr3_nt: TGTGCCAGCAGCTTGGAGCAGACCCAGTACTTC; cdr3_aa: CASSLEQTQYF
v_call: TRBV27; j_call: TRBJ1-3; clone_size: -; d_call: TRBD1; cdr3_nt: TGTGCCAGCAGTTATACAGGGGATTCTGGAAACACCATATATTTT; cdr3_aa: CASSYTGDSGNTIYF
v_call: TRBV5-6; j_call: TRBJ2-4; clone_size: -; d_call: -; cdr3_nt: TGTGCCAGCAGCCCGTTCCGGGGGCCTTTTGGCAAAAACATTCAGTACTTC; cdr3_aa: CASSPFRGPFGKNIQYF
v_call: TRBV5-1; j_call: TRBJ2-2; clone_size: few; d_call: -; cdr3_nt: TGCGCCAGCAGCTTGTCGGGGGGACAGTTAACCGGGGAGCTGTTTTTT; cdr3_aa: CASSLSGGQLTGELFF
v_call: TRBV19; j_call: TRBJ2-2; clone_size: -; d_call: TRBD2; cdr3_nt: TGTGCCAGTATTAGCCCCCGCCTAGCGGGGAACACCGGGGAGCTGTTTTTT; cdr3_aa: CASISPRLAGNTGELFF
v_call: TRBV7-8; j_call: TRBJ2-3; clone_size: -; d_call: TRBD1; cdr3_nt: TGTGCCAGCCGGGACAGGGGGACAGATACGCAGTATTTT; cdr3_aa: CASRDRGTDTQYF
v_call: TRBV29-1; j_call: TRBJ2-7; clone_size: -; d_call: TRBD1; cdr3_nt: TGCAGCGTGATTAGGGGGACAGGGGACTACGAGCAGTACTTC; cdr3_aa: CSVIRGTGDYEQYF
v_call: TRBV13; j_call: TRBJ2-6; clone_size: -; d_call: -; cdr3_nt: TGTGCCAGCACCGTAGGGGGTGCTAGTCGCGCTGGGGCCAACGTCCTGACTTTC; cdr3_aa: CASTVGGASRAGANVLTF
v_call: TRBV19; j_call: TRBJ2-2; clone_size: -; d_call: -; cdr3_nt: TGTGCCAGTAGTATAGGGCGAAACACCGGGGAGCTGTTTTTT; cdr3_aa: CASSIGRNTGELFF
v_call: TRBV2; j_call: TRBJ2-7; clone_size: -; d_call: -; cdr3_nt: TGTGCCAGCAGTGATATGGGGAGAACCTACGAGCAGTACTTC; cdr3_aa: CASSDMGRTYEQYF
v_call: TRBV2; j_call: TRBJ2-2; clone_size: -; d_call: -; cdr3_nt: TGTGCCAGCAAGGGAGCAGGAAGCTCGGGGGAGCTGTTTTTT; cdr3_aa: CASKGAGSSGELFF
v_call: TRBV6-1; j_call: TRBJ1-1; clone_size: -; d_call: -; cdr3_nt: TGTGCCAGCAGTGACCAGGAATATAGGGTTGAAGCTTTCTTT; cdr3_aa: CASSDQEYRVEAFF
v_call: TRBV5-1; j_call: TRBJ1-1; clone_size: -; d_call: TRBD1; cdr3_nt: TGCGCCAGCAGCTCGACAGGGGTGAACACTGAAGCTTTCTTT; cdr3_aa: CASSSTGVNTEAFF
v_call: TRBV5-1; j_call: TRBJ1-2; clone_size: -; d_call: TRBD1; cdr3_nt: TGCGCCAGCAGCCTGAGAACAGGGGACCAACTCAGCTACACCTTC; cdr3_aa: CASSLRTGDQLSYTF
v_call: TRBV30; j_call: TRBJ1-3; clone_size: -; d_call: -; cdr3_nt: TGTGCCTGGCACTCAACAAACTCTGGAAACACCATATATTTT; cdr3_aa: CAWHSTNSGNTIYF
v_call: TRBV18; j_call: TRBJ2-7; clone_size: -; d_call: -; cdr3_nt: TGTGCCAGCTCACCAGAGCTTAAGGGGGTGTCCTACGAGCAGTACTTC; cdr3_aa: CASSPELKGVSYEQYF
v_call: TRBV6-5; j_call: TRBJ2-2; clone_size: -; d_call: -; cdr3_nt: TGTGCCAGCAGTAAGAACGTGGGGACCGGGGAGCTGTTTTTT; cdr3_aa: CASSKNVGTGELFF
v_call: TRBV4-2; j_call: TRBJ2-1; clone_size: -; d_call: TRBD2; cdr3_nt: TGTGCCAGCAGCCAAGATAGGGGCGATGGGGGGGATGAGCAGTTCTTC; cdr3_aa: CASSQDRGDGGDEQFF
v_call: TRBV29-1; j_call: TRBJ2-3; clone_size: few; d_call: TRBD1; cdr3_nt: TGCAGCGTTGATGGGGCGACAGGGTCAAACACAGATACGCAGTATTTT; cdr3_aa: CSVDGATGSNTDTQYF
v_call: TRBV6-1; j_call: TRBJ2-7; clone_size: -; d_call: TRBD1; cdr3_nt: TGTGCCAGCAGTGTTGAGGACAGGCACTCCTACGAGCAGTACTTC; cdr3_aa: CASSVEDRHSYEQYF
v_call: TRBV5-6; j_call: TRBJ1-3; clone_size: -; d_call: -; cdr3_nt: TGTGCCAGCAGCTTCCGGCAGGCGAGCTCTGGAAACACCATATATTTT; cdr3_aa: CASSFRQASSGNTIYF
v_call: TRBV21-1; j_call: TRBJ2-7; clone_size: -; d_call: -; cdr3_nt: TGTGCCAGCAGCAAAGCTCTAGCCGCCTACGAGCAGTACTTC; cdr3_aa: CASSKALAAYEQYF
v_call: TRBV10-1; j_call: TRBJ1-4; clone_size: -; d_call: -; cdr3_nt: TGCGCCAGCAGTGTGGCAGCAACTAATGAAAAACTGTTTTTT; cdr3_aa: CASSVAATNEKLFF
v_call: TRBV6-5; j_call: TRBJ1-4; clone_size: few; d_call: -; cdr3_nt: TGTGCCAGCAGGTTAGGGACGACAAATGAAAAACTGTTTTTT; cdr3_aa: CASRLGTTNEKLFF
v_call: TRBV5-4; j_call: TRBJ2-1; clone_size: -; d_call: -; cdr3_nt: TGTGCCAGCAGCGGAGGGACCGTTGTAACCTACAATGAGCAGTTCTTC; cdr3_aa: CASSGGTVVTYNEQFF
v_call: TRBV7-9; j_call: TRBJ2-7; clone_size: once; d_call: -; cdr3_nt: TGTGCCAGCAGCTTAGATACCAAATCCTACGAGCAGTACTTC; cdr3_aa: CASSLDTKSYEQYF
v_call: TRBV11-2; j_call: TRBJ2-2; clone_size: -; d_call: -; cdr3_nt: TGTGCCAGCAGCTTAGTAGGGACCGGGGAGCTGTTTTTT; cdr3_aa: CASSLVGTGELFF
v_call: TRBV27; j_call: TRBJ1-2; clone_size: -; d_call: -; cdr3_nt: TGTGCCAGCAGTTTAGCCAGGGGCAAGGGCTACACCTTC; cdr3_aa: CASSLARGKGYTF
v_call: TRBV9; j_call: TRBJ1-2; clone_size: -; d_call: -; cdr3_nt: TGTGCCAGCAGCGACGCTCGAACAACAGGGTTTGGCTACACCTTC; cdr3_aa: CASSDARTTGFGYTF
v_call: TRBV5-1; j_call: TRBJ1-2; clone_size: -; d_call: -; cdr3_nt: TGCGCCAGCAGCTTGGTGGGAGCGGAGAGGCACGGCTACACCTTC; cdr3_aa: CASSLVGAERHGYTF
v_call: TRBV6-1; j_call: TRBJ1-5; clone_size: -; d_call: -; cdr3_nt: TGTGCCAGCAGTGCAGCGGGGGGCAATCAGCCCCAGCATTTT; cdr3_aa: CASSAAGGNQPQHF
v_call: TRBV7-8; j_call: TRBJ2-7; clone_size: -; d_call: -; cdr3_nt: TGTGCCAGCAGCTTAGCGGGGGGACGGGGTTTACACGAGCAGTACTTC; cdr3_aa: CASSLAGGRGLHEQYF
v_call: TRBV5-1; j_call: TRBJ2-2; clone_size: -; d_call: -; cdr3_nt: TGCGCCAGCAGCCAAACAGGGTGGCCCGGGGAGCTGTTTTTT; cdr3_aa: CASSQTGWPGELFF
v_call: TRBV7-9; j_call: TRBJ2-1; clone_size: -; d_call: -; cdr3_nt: TGTGCCAGCAGCCACCCCGCGGGGTATGAGCAGTTCTTC; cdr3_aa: CASSHPAGYEQFF